A single sample gave rise to the 23 T cell receptor beta chains below, sequenced in a study of cytomegalovirus exposure and HLA in healthy donors. Primers: 60 Vbeta forward and 13 Jbeta reverse. The method was immunoSEQ multiplex PCR; TCRdb's version includes in-frame clones alone and lacks a portion of them. The sample contains more than 90,000 clones, about four fifths of which appear only once. Sequenced input: PBMCs. The source of these receptors is a man younger than 45 in good health and CMV-seropositive.

This clone was seen more than once but under ten times. CDR3 amino acids: CASAGHTEAFF. CDR3 bases: TGTGCCAGCGCAGGGCACACTGAAGCTTTCTTT. The rearrangement joins TRBV2 to TRBJ1-1; the D gene is possibly TRBD1 (5 bases). V was pared by 8 bases and J by 3 bases, with 7 bases between. Germline CDR1 and CDR2: SNHLY and FYNNEI. The CDR3 runs 11 residues.

J is TRBJ1-1 and V is TRBV5-4; D is undetermined. Germline CDR1 reads SGHNT; CDR2 reads YYREEE (reference sequence). V was cut by 0 bases and J by 5 bases, with 5 bases left in between. The CDR3 is made up of 12 amino acids. The chain's CDR3 is CASSLGRTEAFF. The CDR3 bases are TGTGCCAGCAGCTTGGGGCGGACTGAAGCTTTCTTT.

This chain uses TRBV2 with TRBJ2-1; 7 bases align to TRBD1. Germline V gene lookup returns CDR1 SNHLY and CDR2 FYNNEI. V was pared by 6 bases and J by 3 bases, with 8 bases of the junction left unmatched. The CDR3 is 15 amino acids. The CDR3 here is CASSDDRVIYNEQFF. Here the CDR3 DNA reads TGTGCCAGCAGCGACGACAGGGTCATCTACAATGAGCAGTTCTTC.

In its sample, this clone was seen a few times. The J gene is TRBJ1-1, the V gene TRBV4-1; no clear D gene. Germline V lookup: CDR1 MGHRA, CDR2 YSYEKL. This CDR3 contains 15 residues. V was cut by 0 bases and J by 10 bases, with 18 bases left in between. CDR3 residues: CASSQDSFTRLVAFF. In DNA, the CDR3 is TGCGCCAGCAGCCAAGATAGTTTCACGCGCCTAGTAGCTTTCTTT.

The rearrangement joins TRBV6-1 to TRBJ1-3, with D tentatively TRBD1 (5 bases). Germline CDR1 reads MNHNS; CDR2 reads SASEGT. Trimming removed 3 bases from V and 4 bases from J, with 13 bases in between. The CDR3 spans 15 residues. CDR3 sequence: CASSEQGAYGNTIYF. The CDR3 coding sequence is TGTGCCAGCAGTGAGCAAGGGGCCTACGGAAACACCATATATTTT.

The CDR3 bases are TGTGCCAGCAGTTTAGGGAGCCAAGACAGGGAAGAGACCCAGTACTTC. It specifies CASSLGSQDREETQYF. This chain links TRBV27 with TRBJ2-5; 7 bases agree with TRBD1. The trim removed 2 bases at V and 3 bases at J, leaving 9 bases unmatched. The V gene's germline CDR1 is MNHEY and CDR2 SMNVEV (reference sequence). The CDR3 runs to 16 residues.

The chain links TRBV29-1 to TRBJ2-7; D is possibly TRBD1 (7 bases). The germline V gene has CDR1 SQVTM and CDR2 ANQGSEA. The CDR3 is made up of 15 amino acids. The CDR3 bases are TGCAGTCCTCTCCAGGAGGGGGCGCCCGTAGGGGAGCAGTACGTC. It specifies CSPLQEGAPVGEQYV.

V gene TRBV14 combines with J gene TRBJ1-5, with unresolved D. Per germline, CDR1 SGHDN and CDR2 FVKESK. The V gene lost 0 bases and the J gene lost 5 bases, with 5 bases spanning the gap. This CDR3 comprises 13 residues. In DNA form, the CDR3 reads TGTGCCAGCAGCCAAGATCTATATCAGCCCCAGCATTTT. Encoded protein: CASSQDLYQPQHF.

The chain is built from TRBV19 and TRBJ1-5; TRBD1 is a possible D gene (6 bases). Germline V gene sequence: CDR1 LNHDA, CDR2 SQIVND (reference sequence). The germline V and J ends were trimmed by 5 bases and 3 bases, with 14 bases remaining between them. CDR3 length: 15 residues. CDR3 DNA: TGTGCCAGTAGTCAAACAGGGTTCTACAATCAGCCCCAGCATTTT. Protein: CASSQTGFYNQPQHF.

This clone is a singleton in its sample. The CDR3 loop is CASSQLMSGITDTQYF. CDR3 nucleotides: TGTGCCAGCAGCCAATTGATGAGCGGCATCACAGATACGCAGTATTTT. The chain couples TRBV4-2 to TRBJ2-3; TRBD2 might be the D (5 bases). Trimming shortened V by 2 bases and J by 2 bases, and 14 bases separated the two germline ends. Germline assignment: CDR1 LGHNA and CDR2 YNFKEQ. The CDR3 runs to 16 residues.

Turning to this clone: Distinct nucleotide sequences in the sample also encode this CDR3. V gene TRBV19 combines with J gene TRBJ2-2; 9 bases fit TRBD1. The CDR3 is made up of 14 amino acids. Germline V lookup: CDR1 LNHDA, CDR2 SQIVND (reference sequence). The trim removed 5 bases at V and 5 bases at J, leaving 3 bases unmatched. In DNA, the CDR3 is TGTGCCAGTAGTTGGGACAGGGCAACCGGGGAGCTGTTTTTT. It specifies CASSWDRATGELFF. The variable domain in full, with the rest retrieved from reference TRBV19 and TRBJ2-2, is DGGITQSPKYLFRKEGQNVTLSCEQNLNHDAMYWYRQDPGQGLRLIYYSQIVNDFQKGDIAEGYSVSREKKESFPLTVTSAQKNPTAFYLCASSWDRATGELFFGEGSRLTVL.

The chain carries TRBV5-1 and TRBJ2-7; D perhaps matches TRBD1 (5 bases). V dropped 0 bases and J dropped 3 bases, with 13 bases sitting between them. The length of the CDR3 is 15 residues. Germline CDR1 and CDR2: SGHRS and YFSETQ. This CDR3 reads CASSLEGIRGYEQYF. DNA of the CDR3: TGCGCCAGCAGCTTGGAAGGAATTAGGGGCTACGAGCAGTACTTC.

The V call is TRBV19, the J call TRBJ1-6; no firm D call. The CDR3 sequence is 15 residues long. Looked up from germline, CDR1 is LNHDA and CDR2 is SQIVND (reference sequence). Trimming stripped 5 bases from V and 9 bases from J, with 17 bases between. The CDR3 loop reads CASSVGPTAGSPLHF. The CDR3 DNA is TGTGCCAGTAGTGTTGGGCCTACGGCAGGTTCACCCCTCCACTTT. Supplemented by reference TRBV19 and TRBJ1-6, the full variable domain reads DGGITQSPKYLFRKEGQNVTLSCEQNLNHDAMYWYRQDPGQGLRLIYYSQIVNDFQKGDIAEGYSVSREKKESFPLTVTSAQKNPTAFYLCASSVGPTAGSPLHFGNGTRLTVT.

This clone appeared a few times. CDR3 amino acids: CASSVGQGTKGYTF. In DNA form, the CDR3 reads TGTGCCAGCAGCGTAGGACAGGGGACTAAAGGCTACACCTTC. This rearrangement joins TRBV9 to TRBJ1-2; TRBD1 aligns across 8 bases. This CDR3 has 14 residues. V was pared by 0 bases and J by 8 bases, with 6 bases of the junction left unmatched. Per germline, CDR1 SGDLS and CDR2 YYNGEE. Looking up the rest from reference TRBV9 and TRBJ1-2 gives the full variable domain: DSGVTQTPKHLITATGQRVTLRCSPRSGDLSVYWYQQSLDQGLQFLIQYYNGEERAKGNILERFSAQQFPDLHSELNLSSLELGDSALYFCASSVGQGTKGYTFGSGTRLTVV.

This sequence joins TRBV9 and TRBJ2-5; D is unclear. The CDR3 is 13 residues long. V lost 4 bases to trimming and J lost 5 bases, with 12 bases between them. Per germline, CDR1 SGDLS and CDR2 YYNGEE. The CDR3 DNA follows: TGTGCCAGCAGCCCTCCAGGTACTGAGACCCAGTACTTC. Its protein product is CASSPPGTETQYF.

V gene TRBV5-4 combines with J gene TRBJ2-3; 13 nucleotides agree with TRBD2. The germline V gene has CDR1 SGHNT and CDR2 YYREEE (reference sequence). V trimming: 0 bases; J trimming: 1 base; junction bases outside the gene matches: 5. CDR3 length equals 18 residues. The CDR3 spells CASSLGTSGGWGTDTQYF. In DNA, the CDR3 is TGTGCCAGCAGCTTGGGGACTAGCGGGGGTTGGGGCACAGATACGCAGTATTTT.

The rearrangement uses TRBV27 and TRBJ2-1; tentatively, D is TRBD2 (6 bases). From germline, CDR1 is MNHEY and CDR2 SMNVEV (reference sequence). The CDR3 extends over 14 amino acids. The V gene lost 4 bases and the J gene lost 3 bases, with 10 bases spanning the gap. In nucleotides, the CDR3 is TGTGCCAGCAGTTCCGGGGGTGTCTACAATGAGCAGTTCTTC. Translated: CASSSGGVYNEQFF.

The CDR3, as DNA: TGTGCCAGCAGCCAAGATCTGCGGGGGACCCGAGATGGCTACACCTTC. Its protein is CASSQDLRGTRDGYTF. This chain uses TRBV14 with TRBJ1-2; D might be TRBD1 (5 bases). Trimming left V 0 bases short and J 6 bases short, with 17 bases between. Germline V gives CDR1 SGHDN, CDR2 FVKESK. The CDR3 loop spans 16 amino acids.

J is TRBJ2-7 and V is TRBV5-1; D is undetermined. Germline values: CDR1 SGHRS, CDR2 YFSETQ. The germline V and J ends were trimmed by 1 base and 5 bases, with 7 bases remaining between them. The CDR3 consists of 12 residues. The CDR3 bases are TGCGCCAGCAGCTTGAATCTCGACGAGCAGTACTTC. Translated, it gives CASSLNLDEQYF. The whole variable domain, remainder taken from reference TRBV5-1 and TRBJ2-7, is KAGVTQTPRYLIKTRGQQVTLSCSPISGHRSVSWYQQTPGQGLQFLFEYFSETQRNKGNFPGRFSGRQFSNSRSEMNVSTLELGDSALYLCASSLNLDEQYFGPGTRLTVT.

The rearrangement joins TRBV30 to TRBJ1-6, with TRBD1 matching 10 bases. Germline trimming cut 3 bases from V and 9 bases from J; bases unmatched to any gene: 2. There are 13 residues in the CDR3. Germline V gene data show CDR1 as GTSNPN and CDR2 as SVGIG (reference sequence). CDR3 sequence reads: CAWSGTGVSPLHF. The CDR3 DNA is TGTGCCTGGAGCGGGACAGGGGTTTCACCCCTCCACTTT.

In nucleotides, the CDR3 is TGTGCCAGCAGCTTCCAGGGGGCCCCCTACGAGCAGTACGTC. It encodes CASSFQGAPYEQYV. This chain links TRBV5-4 with TRBJ2-7; 8 positions match TRBD1. Germline V gives CDR1 SGHNT, CDR2 YYREEE (reference sequence). This CDR3 contains 14 residues. V shed 2 bases, J shed 2 bases, and the junction held 3 bases outside the gene matches.

The chain employs TRBV18 and TRBJ2-3; 9 nucleotides align to TRBD2. Germline V gene lookup returns CDR1 KGHSH and CDR2 LQKENI. Trimming removed 4 bases from V and 5 bases from J; junction bases left unmatched: 4. CDR3 size: 14 residues. As DNA, the CDR3 is TGTGCCAGCTCACTACGAGCGGGAGGAGATACGCAGTATTTT. It specifies CASSLRAGGDTQYF. The variable domain in full, completed from reference TRBV18 and TRBJ2-3, reads NAGVMQNPRHLVRRRGQEARLRCSPMKGHSHVYWYRQLPEEGLKFMVYLQKENIIDESGMPKERFSAEFPKEGPSILRIQQVVRGDSAAYFCASSLRAGGDTQYFGPGTRLTVL.

The V call is TRBV7-8, the J call TRBJ2-1, with 7 positions matching TRBD2. Per germline, CDR1 SGHVS and CDR2 FQNEAQ. The CDR3 loop spans 15 amino acids. V dropped 3 bases and J dropped 6; count of bases not matched to a gene: 8. DNA of the CDR3: TGTGCCAGCAGCTTGGTAACGGGAGGCTCCAATGAGCAGTTCTTC. Translation: CASSLVTGGSNEQFF. Full variable domain (remainder filled in from reference TRBV7-8 and TRBJ2-1): GAGVSQSPRYKVAKRGQDVALRCDPISGHVSLFWYQQALGQGPEFLTYFQNEAQLDKSGLPSDRFFAERPEGSVSTLKIQRTQQEDSAVYLCASSLVTGGSNEQFFGPGTRLTVL.